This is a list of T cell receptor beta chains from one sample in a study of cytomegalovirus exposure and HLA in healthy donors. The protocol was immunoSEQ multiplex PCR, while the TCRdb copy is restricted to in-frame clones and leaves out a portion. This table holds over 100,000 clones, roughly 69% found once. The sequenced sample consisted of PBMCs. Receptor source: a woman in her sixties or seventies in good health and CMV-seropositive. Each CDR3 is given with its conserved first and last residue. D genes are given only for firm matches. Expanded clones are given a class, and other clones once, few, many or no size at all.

CDR3 DNA: TGTGCCATCAGTGACGGCAGGGGGCGGCTTCAGCCCCAGCATTTT
CDR3 protein: CAISDGRGRLQPQHF
D gene: TRBD1
clone size: NA
V gene: TRBV10-3
J gene: TRBJ1-5

CDR3 DNA: TGCGCCAGCAGTGAACCGGGGGGGGTCACAGATACGCAGTATTTT
CDR3 protein: CASSEPGGVTDTQYF
D gene: TRBD2
clone size: once
V gene: TRBV10-1
J gene: TRBJ2-3

CDR3 DNA: TGCAGCGTTGGCAACACACCACACTACGAGCAGTACTTC
CDR3 protein: CSVGNTPHYEQYF
D gene: NA
clone size: NA
V gene: TRBV29-1
J gene: TRBJ2-7

CDR3 DNA: TGTGCCAGTGTCCTAGGGACTTCACCTCAAGAGACCCAGTACTTC
CDR3 protein: CASVLGTSPQETQYF
D gene: NA
clone size: NA
V gene: TRBV6-1
J gene: TRBJ2-5

CDR3 DNA: TGTGCCAGCAGACAACTAGCGGGGGGGTACAATGAGCAGTTCTTC
CDR3 protein: CASRQLAGGYNEQFF
D gene: TRBD2
clone size: NA
V gene: TRBV7-9
J gene: TRBJ2-1

CDR3 DNA: TGTGCCAGCAGCTTTTCGGGAACCCTGTGGGAAAAACTGTTTTTT
CDR3 protein: CASSFSGTLWEKLFF
D gene: NA
clone size: NA
V gene: TRBV11-2
J gene: TRBJ1-4

CDR3 DNA: TGTGCCAGCTCGTCGACTAGCGGGGGGGACTACGAGCAGTACTTC
CDR3 protein: CASSSTSGGDYEQYF
D gene: TRBD2
clone size: once
V gene: TRBV18
J gene: TRBJ2-7

CDR3 DNA: TGTGCCAGCAGTTCTAGTTATAACGGGGAGCTGTTTTTT
CDR3 protein: CASSSSYNGELFF
D gene: NA
clone size: once
V gene: TRBV6-5
J gene: TRBJ2-2

CDR3 DNA: TGTGCCAGCAGCCAACGGGGGACAGGTGGGACGGGGACCCAGTACTTC
CDR3 protein: CASSQRGTGGTGTQYF
D gene: TRBD1
clone size: NA
V gene: TRBV7-2
J gene: TRBJ2-5

CDR3 DNA: TGTGCCAGTAGTATGGGACAGCAGACAGCTAACTATGGCTACACCTTC
CDR3 protein: CASSMGQQTANYGYTF
D gene: TRBD1
clone size: NA
V gene: TRBV19
J gene: TRBJ1-2

CDR3 DNA: TGTGCCAGCAGTCCCCCCACAGGGAGCACTGAAGCTTTCTTT
CDR3 protein: CASSPPTGSTEAFF
D gene: NA
clone size: NA
V gene: TRBV6-5
J gene: TRBJ1-1

CDR3 DNA: TGTGCCAGCAGCTTCCGGGTTGGGTACACTGAAGCTTTCTTT
CDR3 protein: CASSFRVGYTEAFF
D gene: NA
clone size: NA
V gene: TRBV6-1
J gene: TRBJ1-1

CDR3 DNA: TGTGCCAGCAGCTTCGGGACAGGGGGGCTAACCTATGGCTACACCTTC
CDR3 protein: CASSFGTGGLTYGYTF
D gene: TRBD1
clone size: NA
V gene: TRBV7-9
J gene: TRBJ1-2

CDR3 DNA: TGTGCCAGCAGGGAGAGCAATCAGCCCCAGCATTTT
CDR3 protein: CASRESNQPQHF
D gene: NA
clone size: NA
V gene: TRBV2
J gene: TRBJ1-5

CDR3 DNA: TGTGCCAGCTCCTTCCTAAAGAACACTGAAGCTTTCTTT
CDR3 protein: CASSFLKNTEAFF
D gene: NA
clone size: NA
V gene: TRBV18
J gene: TRBJ1-1

CDR3 DNA: TGCGCCAGCAGCCTCGGGACTAGCGGTTTAGCCAAAAACATTCAGTACTTC
CDR3 protein: CASSLGTSGLAKNIQYF
D gene: TRBD2
clone size: few
V gene: TRBV4-3
J gene: TRBJ2-4

CDR3 DNA: TGTGCCAGCAGGGGAAGACAGGGGGGCAACACTGAAGCTTTCTTT
CDR3 protein: CASRGRQGGNTEAFF
D gene: TRBD1
clone size: NA
V gene: TRBV2
J gene: TRBJ1-1

CDR3 DNA: TGTGCCAGCAGTGGGAACAGGGAGAATCAGCCCCAGCATTTT
CDR3 protein: CASSGNRENQPQHF
D gene: NA
clone size: NA
V gene: TRBV6-5
J gene: TRBJ1-5

CDR3 DNA: TGTGCCAGCAGCCAACCTCCGGGACAGGGGGACTCTGGGGCCAACGTCCTGACTTTC
CDR3 protein: CASSQPPGQGDSGANVLTF
D gene: TRBD1
clone size: NA
V gene: TRBV4-2
J gene: TRBJ2-6

CDR3 DNA: TGTGCCAGCAGCTTAGCGTCTCCAGACACCTACAATGAGCAGTTCTTC
CDR3 protein: CASSLASPDTYNEQFF
D gene: NA
clone size: NA
V gene: TRBV7-2
J gene: TRBJ2-1

CDR3 DNA: TGCGCCAGCAGCCAGTGGGACATCGGGGAGACCCAGTACTTC
CDR3 protein: CASSQWDIGETQYF
D gene: NA
clone size: NA
V gene: TRBV4-1
J gene: TRBJ2-5

CDR3 DNA: TGTGCCCGCCAAGAACTCGTTGGTACGCAGTATTTT
CDR3 protein: CARQELVGTQYF
D gene: NA
clone size: NA
V gene: TRBV30
J gene: TRBJ2-3